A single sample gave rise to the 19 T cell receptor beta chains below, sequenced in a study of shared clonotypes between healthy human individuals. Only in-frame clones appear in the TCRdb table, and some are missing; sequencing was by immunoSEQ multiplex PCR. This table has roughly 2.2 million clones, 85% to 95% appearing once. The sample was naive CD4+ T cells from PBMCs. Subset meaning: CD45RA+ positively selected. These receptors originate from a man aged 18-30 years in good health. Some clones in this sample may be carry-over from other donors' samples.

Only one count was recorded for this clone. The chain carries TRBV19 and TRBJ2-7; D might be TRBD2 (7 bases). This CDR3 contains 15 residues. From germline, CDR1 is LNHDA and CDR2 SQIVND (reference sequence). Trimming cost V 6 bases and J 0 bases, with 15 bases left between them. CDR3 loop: CASRSGASGSYEQYF. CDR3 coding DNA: TGTGCCAGTAGATCAGGGGCTAGCGGCTCCTACGAGCAGTACTTC.

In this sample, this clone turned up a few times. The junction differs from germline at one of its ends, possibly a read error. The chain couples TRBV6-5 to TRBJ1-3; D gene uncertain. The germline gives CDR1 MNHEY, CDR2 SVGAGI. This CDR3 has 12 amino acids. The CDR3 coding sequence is TGTGCCAGCTGGGCAACTGGGAACACCATATATTTT. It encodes CASWATGNTIYF.

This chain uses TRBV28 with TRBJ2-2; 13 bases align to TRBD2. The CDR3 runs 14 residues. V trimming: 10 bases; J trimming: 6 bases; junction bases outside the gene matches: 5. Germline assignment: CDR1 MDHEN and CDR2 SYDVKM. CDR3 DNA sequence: TGTGCCATCGGGACTAGCGGGACCCCCGGGGAGCTGTTTTTT. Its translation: CAIGTSGTPGELFF.

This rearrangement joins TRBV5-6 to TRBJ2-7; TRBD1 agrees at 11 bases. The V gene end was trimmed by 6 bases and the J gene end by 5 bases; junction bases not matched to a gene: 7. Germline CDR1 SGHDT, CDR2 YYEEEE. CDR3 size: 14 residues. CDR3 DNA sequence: TGTGCCAGCATCCACCGGGACAGGGGGGACGAGCAGTACTTC. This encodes CASIHRDRGDEQYF.

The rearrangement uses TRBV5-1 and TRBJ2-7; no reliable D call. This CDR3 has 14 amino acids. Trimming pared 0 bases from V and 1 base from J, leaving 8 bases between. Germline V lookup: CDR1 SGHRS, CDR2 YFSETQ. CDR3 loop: CASSLEAHSYEQYF. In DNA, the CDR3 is TGCGCCAGCAGCTTGGAGGCTCATTCCTACGAGCAGTACTTC.

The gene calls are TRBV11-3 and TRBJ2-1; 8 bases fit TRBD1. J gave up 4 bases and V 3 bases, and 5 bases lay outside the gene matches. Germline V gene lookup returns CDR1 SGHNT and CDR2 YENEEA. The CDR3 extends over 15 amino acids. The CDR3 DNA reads TGTGCCAGCAGCTTCGGGACAGGCTATTACAATGAGCAGTTCTTC. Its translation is CASSFGTGYYNEQFF.

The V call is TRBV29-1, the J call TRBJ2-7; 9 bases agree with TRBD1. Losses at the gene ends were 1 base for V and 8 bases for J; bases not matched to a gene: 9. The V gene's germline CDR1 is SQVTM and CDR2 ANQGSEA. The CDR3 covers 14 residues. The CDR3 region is CSVEGRGQGRQQYF. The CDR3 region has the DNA TGCAGCGTTGAAGGTAGAGGACAGGGGCGTCAGCAGTACTTC.

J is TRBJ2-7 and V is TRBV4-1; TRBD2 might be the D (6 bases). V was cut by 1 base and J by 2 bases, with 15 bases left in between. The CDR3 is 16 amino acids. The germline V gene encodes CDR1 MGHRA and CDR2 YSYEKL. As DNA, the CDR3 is TGCGCCAGCAGCCAAGCGGCGGGAACCAACACCTACGAGCAGTACTTC. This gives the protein CASSQAAGTNTYEQYF.

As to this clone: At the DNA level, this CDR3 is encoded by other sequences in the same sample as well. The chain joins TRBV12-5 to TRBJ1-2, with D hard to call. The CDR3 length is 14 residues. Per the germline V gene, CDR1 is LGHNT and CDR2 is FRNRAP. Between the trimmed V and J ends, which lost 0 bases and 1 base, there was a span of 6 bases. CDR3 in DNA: TGTGCTAGTGGTTTGGTACCGGGTAACTATGGCTACACCTTC. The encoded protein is CASGLVPGNYGYTF.

Here the CDR3 reads CASAWGDGNTEAFF. The CDR3 coding sequence is TGTGCCAGCGCTTGGGGGGACGGGAACACTGAAGCTTTCTTT. The chain joins TRBV28 to TRBJ1-1, with a possible D match to TRBD1 (5 bases). The CDR3 covers 14 residues. CDR1 and CDR2 (germline): MDHEN, SYDVKM. Trimming took off 8 bases at V and 1 base at J, with 14 bases between the two ends.

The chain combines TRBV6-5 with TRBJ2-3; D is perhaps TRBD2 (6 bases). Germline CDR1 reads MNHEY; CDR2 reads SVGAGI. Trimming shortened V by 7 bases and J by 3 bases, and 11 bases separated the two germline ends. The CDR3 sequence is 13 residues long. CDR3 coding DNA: TGTGCCAGCAAGGCAGGGAGGACAGATACGCAGTATTTT. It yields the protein CASKAGRTDTQYF.

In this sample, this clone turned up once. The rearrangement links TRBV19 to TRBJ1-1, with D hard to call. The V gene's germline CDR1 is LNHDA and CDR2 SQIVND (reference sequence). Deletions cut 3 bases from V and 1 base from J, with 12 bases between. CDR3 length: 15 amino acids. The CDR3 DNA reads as TGTGCCAGTAGTATCCAGGTAGGGTCGAACACTGAAGCTTTCTTT. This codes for CASSIQVGSNTEAFF.

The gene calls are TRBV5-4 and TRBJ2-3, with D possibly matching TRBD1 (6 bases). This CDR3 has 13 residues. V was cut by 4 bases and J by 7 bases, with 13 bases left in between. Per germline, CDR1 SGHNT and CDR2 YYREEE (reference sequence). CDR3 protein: CASSARQEYTQYF. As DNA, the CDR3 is TGTGCCAGCAGCGCGAGACAGGAATATACGCAGTATTTT.

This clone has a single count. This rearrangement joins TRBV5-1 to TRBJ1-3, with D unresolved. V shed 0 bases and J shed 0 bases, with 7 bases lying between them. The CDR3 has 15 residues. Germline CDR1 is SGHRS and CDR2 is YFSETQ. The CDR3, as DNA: TGCGCCAGCAGCTTGGACCCAGCCTCTGGAAACACCATATATTTT. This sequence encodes CASSLDPASGNTIYF. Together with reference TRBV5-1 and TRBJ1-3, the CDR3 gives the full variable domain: KAGVTQTPRYLIKTRGQQVTLSCSPISGHRSVSWYQQTPGQGLQFLFEYFSETQRNKGNFPGRFSGRQFSNSRSEMNVSTLELGDSALYLCASSLDPASGNTIYFGEGSWLTVV.

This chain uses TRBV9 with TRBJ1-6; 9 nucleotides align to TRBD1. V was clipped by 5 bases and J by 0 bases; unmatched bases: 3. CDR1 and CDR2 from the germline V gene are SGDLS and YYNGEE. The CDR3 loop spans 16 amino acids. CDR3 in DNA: TGTGCCAGCAGTGACAGGGGGAGCTCCTATAATTCACCCCTCCACTTT. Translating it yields CASSDRGSSYNSPLHF.

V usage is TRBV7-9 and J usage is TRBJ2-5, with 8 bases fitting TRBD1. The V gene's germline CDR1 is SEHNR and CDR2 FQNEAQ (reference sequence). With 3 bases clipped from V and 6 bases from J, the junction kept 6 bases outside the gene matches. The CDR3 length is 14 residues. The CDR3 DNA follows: TGTGCCAGCAGCTTCTGGACAGGGTCGCAGACCCAGTACTTC. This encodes CASSFWTGSQTQYF.

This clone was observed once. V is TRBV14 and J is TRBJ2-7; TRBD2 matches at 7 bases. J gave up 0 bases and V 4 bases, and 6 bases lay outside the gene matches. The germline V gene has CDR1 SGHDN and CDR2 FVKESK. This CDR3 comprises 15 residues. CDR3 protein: CASSLHLAGSYEQYF. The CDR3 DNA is TGTGCCAGCAGCCTTCACTTAGCGGGCTCCTACGAGCAGTACTTC.

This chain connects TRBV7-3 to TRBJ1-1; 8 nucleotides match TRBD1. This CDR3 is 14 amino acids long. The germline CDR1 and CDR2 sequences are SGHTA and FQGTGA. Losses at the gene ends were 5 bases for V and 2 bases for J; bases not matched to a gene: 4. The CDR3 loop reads CASSEGQVNTEAFF. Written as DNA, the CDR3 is TGTGCCAGCAGCGAGGGACAGGTCAACACTGAAGCTTTCTTT.

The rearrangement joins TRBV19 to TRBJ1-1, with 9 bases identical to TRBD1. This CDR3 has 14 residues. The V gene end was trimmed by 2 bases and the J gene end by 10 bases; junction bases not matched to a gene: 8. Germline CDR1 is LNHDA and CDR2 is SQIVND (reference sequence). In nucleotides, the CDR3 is TGTGCCAGTAGTATAATGTTCGGGACAGGGATAGCTTTCTTT. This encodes CASSIMFGTGIAFF.